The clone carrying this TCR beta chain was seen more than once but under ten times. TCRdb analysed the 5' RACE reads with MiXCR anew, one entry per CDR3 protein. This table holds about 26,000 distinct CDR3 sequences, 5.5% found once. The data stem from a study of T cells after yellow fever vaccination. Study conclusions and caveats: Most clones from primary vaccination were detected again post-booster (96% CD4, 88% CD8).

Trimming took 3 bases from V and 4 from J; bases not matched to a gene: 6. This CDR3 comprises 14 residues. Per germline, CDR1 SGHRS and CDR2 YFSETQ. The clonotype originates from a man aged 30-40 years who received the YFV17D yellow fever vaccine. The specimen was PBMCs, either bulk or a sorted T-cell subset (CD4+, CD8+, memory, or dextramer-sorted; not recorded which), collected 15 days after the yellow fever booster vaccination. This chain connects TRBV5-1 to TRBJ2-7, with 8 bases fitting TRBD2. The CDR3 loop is CASSSGLAGYEQYF. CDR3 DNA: TGCGCCAGCAGCTCAGGACTAGCAGGGTACGAGCAGTACTTC.